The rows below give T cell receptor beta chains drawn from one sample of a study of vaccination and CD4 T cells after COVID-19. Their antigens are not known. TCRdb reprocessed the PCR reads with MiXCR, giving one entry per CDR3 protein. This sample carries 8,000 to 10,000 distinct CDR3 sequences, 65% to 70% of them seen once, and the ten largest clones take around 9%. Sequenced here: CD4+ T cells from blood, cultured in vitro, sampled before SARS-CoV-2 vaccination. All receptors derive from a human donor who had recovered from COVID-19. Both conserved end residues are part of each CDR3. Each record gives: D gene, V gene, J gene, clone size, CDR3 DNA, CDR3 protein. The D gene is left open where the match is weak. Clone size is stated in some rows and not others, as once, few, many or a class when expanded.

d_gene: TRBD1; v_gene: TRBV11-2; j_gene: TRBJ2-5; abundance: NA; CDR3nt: TGTGCCAGCAGCTCACGGACAGGTGGGGCGACCCAGTACTTC; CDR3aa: CASSSRTGGATQYF
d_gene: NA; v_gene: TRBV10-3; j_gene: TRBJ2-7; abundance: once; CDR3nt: TGTGCCATCAGTCCGAGCGGTACTTCCTACGAGCAGTACTTC; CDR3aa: CAISPSGTSYEQYF
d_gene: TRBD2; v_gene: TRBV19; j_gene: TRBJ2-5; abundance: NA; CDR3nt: TGTGCCAGTACCCCACACGTGGGGGGGGAGACCCAGTACTTC; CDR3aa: CASTPHVGGETQYF
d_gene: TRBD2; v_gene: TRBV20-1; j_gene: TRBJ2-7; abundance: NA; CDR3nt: TGCAGTGCCTATGGGACTAGCAGGTCCTACGAGCAGTACTTC; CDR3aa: CSAYGTSRSYEQYF
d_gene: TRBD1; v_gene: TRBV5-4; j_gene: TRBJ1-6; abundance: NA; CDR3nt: TGTGCCAGCAGTAGGGAACAGGGGAATTCACCCCTCCACTTT; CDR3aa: CASSREQGNSPLHF
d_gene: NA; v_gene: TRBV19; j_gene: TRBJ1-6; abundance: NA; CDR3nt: TGTGCCAGACAGGGAGTTAATGGTTATAATTCACCCCTCCACTTT; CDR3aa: CARQGVNGYNSPLHF
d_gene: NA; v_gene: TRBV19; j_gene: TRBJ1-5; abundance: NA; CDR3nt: TGTGCCAGTAGTATATTTCTGGGGGGGGATCAGCCCCAGCATTTT; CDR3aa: CASSIFLGGDQPQHF
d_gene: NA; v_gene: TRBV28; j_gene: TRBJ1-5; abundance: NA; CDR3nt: TGTGCCAGCAGTTTTACCGGGACAAAGAATCAGCCCCAGCATTTT; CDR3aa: CASSFTGTKNQPQHF
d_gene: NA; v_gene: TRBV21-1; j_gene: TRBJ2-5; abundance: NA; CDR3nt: TGTGCCGGACTAGCGGGATGGGGGGAGACCCAGTACTTC; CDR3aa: CAGLAGWGETQYF
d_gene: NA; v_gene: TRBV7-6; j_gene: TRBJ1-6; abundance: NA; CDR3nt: TGTGCCAGCAGCCCCCGGTTGGGCGGGATTTCACCCCTCCACTTT; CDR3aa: CASSPRLGGISPLHF
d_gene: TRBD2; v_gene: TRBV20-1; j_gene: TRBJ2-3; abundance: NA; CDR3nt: TGCAGTGCTATTGGACTAGCGGGACTCACAGATACGCAGTATTTT; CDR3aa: CSAIGLAGLTDTQYF
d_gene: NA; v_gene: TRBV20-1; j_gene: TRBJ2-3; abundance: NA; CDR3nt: TGCAGTGCTAGAGATTTGGCGGGACAGTATTTT; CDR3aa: CSARDLAGQYF
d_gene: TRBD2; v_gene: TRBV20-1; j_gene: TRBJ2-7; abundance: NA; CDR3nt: TGCAGTGCTAGAGATGTTGCTAGCGGGAGCTACGAGCAGTACTTC; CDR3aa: CSARDVASGSYEQYF
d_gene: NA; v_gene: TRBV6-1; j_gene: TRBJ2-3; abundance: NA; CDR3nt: TGTGCCAGCAAGTTCGGCAGACCTAGCACAGATACGCAGTATTTT; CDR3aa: CASKFGRPSTDTQYF
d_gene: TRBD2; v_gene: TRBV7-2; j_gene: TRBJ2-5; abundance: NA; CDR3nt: TGTGCCAGCAGCTTAGGACTAGCGGGCCTCCGAGAGACCCAGTACTTC; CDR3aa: CASSLGLAGLRETQYF
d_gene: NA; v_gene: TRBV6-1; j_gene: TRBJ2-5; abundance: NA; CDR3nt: TGTGCCAGCAGTGAACTGGGGCGGGAAGAGACCCAGTACTTC; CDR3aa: CASSELGREETQYF
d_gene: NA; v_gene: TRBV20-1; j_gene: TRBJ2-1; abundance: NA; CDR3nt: TGCAGTGCTAGACGTCCAGGGGGGAGGGTTGAGCAGTTCTTC; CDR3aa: CSARRPGGRVEQFF
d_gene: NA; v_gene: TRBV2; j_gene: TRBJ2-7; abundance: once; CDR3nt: TGTGCCAGCAGTGCTAGACAGTCCTCCTACGAGCAGTACTTC; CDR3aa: CASSARQSSYEQYF
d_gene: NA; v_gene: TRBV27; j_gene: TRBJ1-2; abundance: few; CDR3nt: TGTGCCAGCAGTTTAGGCCGCCCGGGGAACGGTGGCTACACCTTC; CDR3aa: CASSLGRPGNGGYTF
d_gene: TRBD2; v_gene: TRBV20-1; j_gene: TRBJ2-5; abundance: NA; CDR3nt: TGCAGTGCTAGACGACCCGGGGGGGAGACCCAGTACTTC; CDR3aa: CSARRPGGETQYF
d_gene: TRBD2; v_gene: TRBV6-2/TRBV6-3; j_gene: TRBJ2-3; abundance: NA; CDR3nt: TGTGCCAGCAGTTTGACTAGCGGGAGCACAGATACGCAGTATTTT; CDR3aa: CASSLTSGSTDTQYF
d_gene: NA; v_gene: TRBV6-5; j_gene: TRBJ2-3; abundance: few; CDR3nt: TGTGCCAGCAGTTACGGCGGCACAGATACGCAGTATTTT; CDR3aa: CASSYGGTDTQYF
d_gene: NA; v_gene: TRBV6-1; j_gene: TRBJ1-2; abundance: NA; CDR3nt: TGTGCCAGCAGTGTGGCCGGGACACACTCCTTCTATGGCTACACCTTC; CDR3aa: CASSVAGTHSFYGYTF
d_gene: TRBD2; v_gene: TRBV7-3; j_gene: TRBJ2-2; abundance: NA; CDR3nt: TGTGCCAGCAGCTTTAGCGGGGGGGATCTGGCCGGGGAGCTGTTTTTT; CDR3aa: CASSFSGGDLAGELFF
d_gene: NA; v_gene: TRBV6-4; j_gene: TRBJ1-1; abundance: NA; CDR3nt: TGTGCCAGCAGTGTTCGCACCAACACTGAAGCTTTCTTT; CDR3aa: CASSVRTNTEAFF
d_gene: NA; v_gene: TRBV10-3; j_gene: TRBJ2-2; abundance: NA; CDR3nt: TGTGCCATCAGGGACACCCCGAACACCGGGGAGCTGTTTTTT; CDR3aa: CAIRDTPNTGELFF
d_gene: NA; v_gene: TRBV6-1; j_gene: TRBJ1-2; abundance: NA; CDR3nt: TGTGCCAGCAGTGGGCCGGCAGGGGTGGATGGCTACACCTTC; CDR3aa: CASSGPAGVDGYTF
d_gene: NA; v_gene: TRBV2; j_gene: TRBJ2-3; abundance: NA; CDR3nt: TGTGCTAGCGGGCCGCAGGGGGCATTTTATACGCAGTATTTT; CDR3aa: CASGPQGAFYTQYF
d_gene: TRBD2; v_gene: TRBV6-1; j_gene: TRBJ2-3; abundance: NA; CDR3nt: TGTGCCAGCAGAAGGGAGGGCTTAGATACGCAGTATTTT; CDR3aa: CASRREGLDTQYF
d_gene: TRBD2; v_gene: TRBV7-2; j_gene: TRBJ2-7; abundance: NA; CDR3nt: TGTGCCAGCAGCTTGAGCGTATCGGGGACTAGCGGTTTCTACGAGCAGTACTTC; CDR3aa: CASSLSVSGTSGFYEQYF
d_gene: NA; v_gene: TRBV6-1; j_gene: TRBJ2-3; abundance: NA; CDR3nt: TGTGCCAGCAGTGAAATGGGGAGCTCCACGCAGTATTTT; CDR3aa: CASSEMGSSTQYF